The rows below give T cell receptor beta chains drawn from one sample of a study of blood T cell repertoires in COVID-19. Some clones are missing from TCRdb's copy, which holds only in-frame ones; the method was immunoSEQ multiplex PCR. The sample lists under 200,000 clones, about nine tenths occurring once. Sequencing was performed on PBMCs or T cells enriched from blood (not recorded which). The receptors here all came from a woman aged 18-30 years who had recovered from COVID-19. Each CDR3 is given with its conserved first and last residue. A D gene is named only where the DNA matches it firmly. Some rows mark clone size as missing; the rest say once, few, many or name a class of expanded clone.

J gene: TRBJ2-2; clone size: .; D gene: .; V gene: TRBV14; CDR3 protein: CASSQAPTPAELFF; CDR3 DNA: TGTGCCAGCAGCCAAGCCCCGACTCCGGCTGAGCTGTTTTTT
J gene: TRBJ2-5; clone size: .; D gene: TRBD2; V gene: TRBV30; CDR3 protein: CAWSVQAGGRGTQYF; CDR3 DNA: TGTGCCTGGAGTGTCCAAGCGGGAGGGCGGGGGACCCAGTACTTC
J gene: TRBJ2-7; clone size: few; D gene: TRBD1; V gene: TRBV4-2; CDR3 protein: CASSHGTGSYEQYF; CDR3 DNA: TGTGCCAGCAGCCACGGGACAGGCTCCTACGAGCAGTACTTC
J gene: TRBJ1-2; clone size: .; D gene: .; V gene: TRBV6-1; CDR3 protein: CASSAPGSGGDYGYTF; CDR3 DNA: TGTGCCAGCAGTGCCCCGGGTTCGGGGGGCGACTATGGCTACACCTTC
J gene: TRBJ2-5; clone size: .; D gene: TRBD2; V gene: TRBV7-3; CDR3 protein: CASSPGTRREETQYF; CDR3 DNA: TGTGCCAGCAGCCCCGGGACTAGGCGGGAAGAGACCCAGTACTTC
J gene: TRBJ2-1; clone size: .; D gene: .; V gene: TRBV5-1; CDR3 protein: CASSLSGFNFDEQFF; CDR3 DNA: TGCGCCAGCAGCTTGTCAGGGTTTAATTTTGATGAGCAGTTCTTC
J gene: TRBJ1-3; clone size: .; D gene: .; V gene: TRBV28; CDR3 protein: CASTPGVLSGNTIYF; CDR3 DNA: TGTGCCAGCACCCCCGGGGTCCTCTCTGGAAACACCATATATTTT
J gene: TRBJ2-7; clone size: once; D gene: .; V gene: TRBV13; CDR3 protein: CASTSQGGTEQYF; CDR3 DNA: TGTGCCAGCACTAGTCAAGGCGGGACCGAGCAGTACTTC
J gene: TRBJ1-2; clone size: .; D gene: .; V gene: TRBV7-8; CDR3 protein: CASSLEGAEGYTF; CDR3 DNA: TGTGCCAGCAGCTTAGAAGGGGCCGAGGGCTACACCTTC
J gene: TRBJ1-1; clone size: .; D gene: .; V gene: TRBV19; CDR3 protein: CASTGNSNTEAFF; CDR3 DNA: TGTGCCAGTACAGGTAACTCGAACACTGAAGCTTTCTTT
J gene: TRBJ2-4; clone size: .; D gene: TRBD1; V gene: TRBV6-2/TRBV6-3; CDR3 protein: CASSYIRDRGLGSLAKNIQYF; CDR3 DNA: TGTGCCAGCAGCTATATAAGGGACAGGGGGCTTGGTTCGCTAGCCAAAAACATTCAGTACTTC
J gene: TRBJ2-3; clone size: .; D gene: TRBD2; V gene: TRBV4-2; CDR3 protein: CASSQERAGVRDTQYF; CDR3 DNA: TGTGCCAGCAGCCAAGAGAGGGCGGGAGTAAGGGATACGCAGTATTTT
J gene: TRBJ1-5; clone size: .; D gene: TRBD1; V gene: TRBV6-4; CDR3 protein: CASSYSSGTDHQPQHF; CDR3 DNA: TGTGCCAGCAGCTACTCATCCGGGACAGACCATCAGCCCCAGCATTTT
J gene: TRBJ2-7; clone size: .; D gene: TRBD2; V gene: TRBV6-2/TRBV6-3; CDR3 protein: CASSPGLAGFLGAYEQYF; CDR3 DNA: TGTGCCAGCAGCCCGGGACTAGCGGGATTCTTGGGGGCCTACGAGCAGTACTTC
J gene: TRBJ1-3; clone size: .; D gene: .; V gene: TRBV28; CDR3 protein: CASGPLGNTIYF; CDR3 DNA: TGTGCCAGCGGGCCCCTTGGAAACACCATATATTTT
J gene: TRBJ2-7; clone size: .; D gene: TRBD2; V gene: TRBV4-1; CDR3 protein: CASSPLAGASYEQYF; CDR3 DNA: TGCGCCAGCAGCCCCCTGGCGGGAGCATCCTACGAGCAGTACTTC
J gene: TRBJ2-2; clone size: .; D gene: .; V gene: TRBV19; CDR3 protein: CASSPGLTGELFF; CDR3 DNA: TGTGCCAGTAGTCCTGGACTGACCGGGGAGCTGTTTTTT
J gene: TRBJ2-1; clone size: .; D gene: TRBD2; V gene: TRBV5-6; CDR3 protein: CASSRKAGSSYNEQFF; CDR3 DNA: TGTGCCAGCAGCCGTAAAGCGGGGAGCTCCTACAATGAGCAGTTCTTC
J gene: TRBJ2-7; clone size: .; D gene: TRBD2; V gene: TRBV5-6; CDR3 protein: CASSLGTRSVEQYF; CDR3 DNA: TGTGCCAGCAGCTTAGGGACTAGATCCGTTGAGCAGTACTTC
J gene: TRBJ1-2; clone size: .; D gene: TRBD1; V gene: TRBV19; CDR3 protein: CASSSRFSGTGNYGYTF; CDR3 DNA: TGTGCCAGTAGTAGCCGATTTTCCGGGACAGGTAACTATGGCTACACCTTC
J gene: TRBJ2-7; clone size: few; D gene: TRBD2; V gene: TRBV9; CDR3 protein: CASSPTTSAVYEQYF; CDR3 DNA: TGTGCCAGCAGCCCGACGACTAGCGCGGTCTACGAGCAGTACTTC
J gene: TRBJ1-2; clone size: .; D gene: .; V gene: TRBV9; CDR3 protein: CASSVNPAGTNYGYTF; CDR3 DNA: TGTGCCAGCAGCGTAAACCCCGCGGGGACTAACTATGGCTACACCTTC
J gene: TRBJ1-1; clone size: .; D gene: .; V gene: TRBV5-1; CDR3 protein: CATAIGSGYTEAFF; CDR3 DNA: TGCGCCACCGCGATCGGGTCCGGATACACTGAAGCTTTCTTT
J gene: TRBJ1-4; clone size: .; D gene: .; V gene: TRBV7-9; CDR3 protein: CASSLNEEKLFF; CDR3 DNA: TGTGCCAGCAGCTTAAACGAGGAAAAACTGTTTTTT
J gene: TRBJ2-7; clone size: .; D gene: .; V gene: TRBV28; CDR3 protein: CASSLRVSYEQYF; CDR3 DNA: TGTGCCAGCAGTTTACGGGTATCCTACGAGCAGTACTTC
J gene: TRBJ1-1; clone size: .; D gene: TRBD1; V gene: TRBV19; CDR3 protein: CASSLGQGVGAFF; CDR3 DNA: TGTGCCAGCTCACTGGGACAGGGGGTCGGAGCTTTCTTT
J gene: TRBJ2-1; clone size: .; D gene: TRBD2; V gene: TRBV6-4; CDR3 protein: CASSDSWREQSSYNEQFF; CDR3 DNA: TGTGCCAGCAGTGACTCTTGGCGGGAGCAAAGCTCCTACAATGAGCAGTTCTTC
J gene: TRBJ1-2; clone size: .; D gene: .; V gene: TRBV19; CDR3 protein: CASTPPGGVANYGYTF; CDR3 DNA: TGTGCCAGTACTCCCCCGGGGGGGGTAGCTAACTATGGCTACACCTTC
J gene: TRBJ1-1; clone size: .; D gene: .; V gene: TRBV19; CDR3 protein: CASSVEVEAFF; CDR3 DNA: TGTGCCAGTAGTGTGGAGGTTGAAGCTTTCTTT
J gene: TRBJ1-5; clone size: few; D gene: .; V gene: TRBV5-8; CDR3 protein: CASSLRNQPQHF; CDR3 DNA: TGTGCCAGCAGCTTACGGAATCAGCCCCAGCATTTT
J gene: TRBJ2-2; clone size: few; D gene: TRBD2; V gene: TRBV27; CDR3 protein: CASSGGTGELFF; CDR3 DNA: TGTGCCAGCAGCGGGGGGACCGGGGAGCTGTTTTTT